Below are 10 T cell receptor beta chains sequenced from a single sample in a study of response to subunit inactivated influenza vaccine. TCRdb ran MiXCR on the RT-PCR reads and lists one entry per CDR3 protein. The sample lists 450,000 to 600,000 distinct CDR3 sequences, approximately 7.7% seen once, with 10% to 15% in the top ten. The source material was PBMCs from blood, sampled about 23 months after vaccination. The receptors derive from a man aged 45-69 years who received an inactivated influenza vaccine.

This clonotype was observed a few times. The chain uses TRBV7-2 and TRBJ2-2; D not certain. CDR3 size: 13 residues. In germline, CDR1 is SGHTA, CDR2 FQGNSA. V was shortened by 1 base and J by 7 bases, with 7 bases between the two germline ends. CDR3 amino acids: CASSLVGGGELFF. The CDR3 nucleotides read TGTGCCAGCAGCTTAGTCGGTGGCGGGGAGCTGTTTTTT. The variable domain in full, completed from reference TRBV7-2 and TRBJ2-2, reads GAGVSQSPSNKVTEKGKDVELRCDPISGHTALYWYRQSLGQGLEFLIYFQGNSAPDKSGLPSDRFSAERTGGSVSTLTIQRTQQEDSAVYLCASSLVGGGELFFGEGSRLTVL.

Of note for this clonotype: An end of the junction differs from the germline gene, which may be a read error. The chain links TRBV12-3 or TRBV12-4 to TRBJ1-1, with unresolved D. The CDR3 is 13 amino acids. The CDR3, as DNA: TGTGCCAGCAGCCCCCAGGCGAACTCTGAAGCTTTCTTT. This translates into CASSPQANSEAFF.

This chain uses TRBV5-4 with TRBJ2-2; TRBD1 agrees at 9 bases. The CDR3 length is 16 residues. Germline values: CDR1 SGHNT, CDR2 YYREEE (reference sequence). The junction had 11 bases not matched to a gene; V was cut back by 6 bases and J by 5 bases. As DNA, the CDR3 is TGTGCCAGCACCAAGGGGGGGACAGGGAAGACCGGGGAGCTGTTTTTT. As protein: CASTKGGTGKTGELFF.

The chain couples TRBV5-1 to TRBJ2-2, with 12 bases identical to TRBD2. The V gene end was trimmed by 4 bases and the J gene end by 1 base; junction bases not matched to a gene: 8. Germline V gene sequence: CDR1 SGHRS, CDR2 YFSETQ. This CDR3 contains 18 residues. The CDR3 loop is CASSLLAGGEENTGELFF. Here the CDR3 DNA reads TGCGCCAGCAGCCTACTAGCGGGGGGTGAAGAGAACACCGGGGAGCTGTTTTTT.

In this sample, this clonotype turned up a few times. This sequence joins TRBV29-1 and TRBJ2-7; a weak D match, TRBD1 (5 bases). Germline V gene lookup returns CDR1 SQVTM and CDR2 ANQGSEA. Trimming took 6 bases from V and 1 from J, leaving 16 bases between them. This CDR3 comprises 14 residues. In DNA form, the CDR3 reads TGCAGCGTAGTTATCAGGGCGGCTTCCTACGAGCAGTACTTC. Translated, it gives CSVVIRAASYEQYF.

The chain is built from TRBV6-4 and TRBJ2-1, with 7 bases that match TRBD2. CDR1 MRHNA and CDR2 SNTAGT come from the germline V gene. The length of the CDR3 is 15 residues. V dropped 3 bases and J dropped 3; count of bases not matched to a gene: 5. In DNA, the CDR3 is TGTGCCAGCAGTGAAGGGAGGGGCGACTACAATGAGCAGTTCTTC. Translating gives CASSEGRGDYNEQFF.

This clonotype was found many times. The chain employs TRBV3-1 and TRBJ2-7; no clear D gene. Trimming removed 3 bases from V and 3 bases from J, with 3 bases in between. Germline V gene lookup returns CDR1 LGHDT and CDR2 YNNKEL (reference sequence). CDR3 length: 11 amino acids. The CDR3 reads CASSHGYEQYF. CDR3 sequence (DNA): TGTGCCAGCAGCCATGGCTACGAGCAGTACTTC.

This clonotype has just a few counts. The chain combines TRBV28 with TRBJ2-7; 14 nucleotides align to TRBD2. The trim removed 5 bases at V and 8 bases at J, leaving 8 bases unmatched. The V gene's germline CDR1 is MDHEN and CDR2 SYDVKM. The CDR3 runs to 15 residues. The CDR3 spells CASSVGTSGRSQQYF. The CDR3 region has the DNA TGTGCCAGCAGTGTCGGGACTAGCGGGAGAAGTCAGCAGTACTTC.

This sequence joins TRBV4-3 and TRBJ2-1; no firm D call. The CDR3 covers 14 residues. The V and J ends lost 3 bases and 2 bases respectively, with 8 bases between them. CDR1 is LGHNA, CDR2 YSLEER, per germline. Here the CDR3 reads CASSHPDAYNEQFF. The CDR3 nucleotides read TGCGCCAGCAGCCACCCCGACGCCTACAATGAGCAGTTCTTC.

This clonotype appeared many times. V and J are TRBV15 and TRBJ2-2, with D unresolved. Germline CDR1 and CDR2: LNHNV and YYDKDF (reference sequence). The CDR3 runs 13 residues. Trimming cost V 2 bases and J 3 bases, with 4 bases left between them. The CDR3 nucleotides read TGTGCCACCAGCAGATGGGACACCGGGGAGCTGTTTTTT. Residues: CATSRWDTGELFF.